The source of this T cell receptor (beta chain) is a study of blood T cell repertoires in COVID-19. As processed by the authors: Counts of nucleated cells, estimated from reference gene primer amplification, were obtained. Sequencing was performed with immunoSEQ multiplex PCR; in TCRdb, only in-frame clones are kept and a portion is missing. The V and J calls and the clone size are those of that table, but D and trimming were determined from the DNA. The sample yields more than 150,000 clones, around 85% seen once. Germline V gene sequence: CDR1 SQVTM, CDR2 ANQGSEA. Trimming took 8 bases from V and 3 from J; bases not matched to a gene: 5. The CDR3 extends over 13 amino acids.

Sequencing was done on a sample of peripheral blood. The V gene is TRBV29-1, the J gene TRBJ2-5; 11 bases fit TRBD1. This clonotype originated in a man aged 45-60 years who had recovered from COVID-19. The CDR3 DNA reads TGCAGCCATGGACAGGGGGCGAAAGAGACCCAGTACTTC. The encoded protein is CSHGQGAKETQYF.